This T cell receptor beta chain appears in the sequencing data of a study of a mutant IDH1 vaccine in newly diagnosed glioma. Study-wide context: Vaccines were begun 4-6 weeks after radiotherapy alone, or with temozolomide cycles. Before enrollment, the patients had been treated with radiotherapy alone, temozolomide alone, or both together. Most of them had received both.

Libraries were prepared by immunoSEQ multiplex PCR; TCRdb keeps only in-frame clonotypes and omits some of them. The sample lists 70,000 or so clones; around nine tenths were seen once. The germline V gene has CDR1 SGHKS and CDR2 YYEKEE (reference sequence). Trimming at V came to 5 bases and at J to 8 bases, leaving 9 bases not matched to a gene. The CDR3 is 14 amino acids. Time point meaning: week 35, safety follow-up. One vaccine dose held 300 ug of mutant IDH1 20-mer peptide and came with topical imiquimod. Those who donated had recent WHO grade 3 or 4 IDH1-mutant, ATRX-lost astrocytomas. A word on this clone: Antigen specificity is unknown.

The input for sequencing was PBMCs, taken from a glioma patient whose treatment included an IDH1 peptide vaccine. This sequence was found in a man aged 30 to 39 with glioma. The V call is TRBV5-5, the J call TRBJ1-2, with 10 nucleotides matching TRBD1. This CDR3 is CASSPDRGHEGYTF. CDR3 sequence (DNA): TGTGCCAGCAGTCCAGACAGGGGGCATGAGGGCTACACCTTC.